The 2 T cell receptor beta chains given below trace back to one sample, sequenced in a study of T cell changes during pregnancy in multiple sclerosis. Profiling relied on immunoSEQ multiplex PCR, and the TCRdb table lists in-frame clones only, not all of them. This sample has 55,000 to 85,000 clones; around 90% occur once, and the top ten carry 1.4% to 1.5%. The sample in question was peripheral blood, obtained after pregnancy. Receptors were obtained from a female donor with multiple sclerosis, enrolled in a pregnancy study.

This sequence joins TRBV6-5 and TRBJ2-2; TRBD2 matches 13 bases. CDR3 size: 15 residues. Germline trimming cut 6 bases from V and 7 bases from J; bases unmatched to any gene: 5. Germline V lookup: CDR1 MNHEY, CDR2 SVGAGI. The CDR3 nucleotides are TGTGCCAGCAGACGACTAGCGGGAGGATACGGGGAGCTGTTTTTT. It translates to CASRRLAGGYGELFF.

CDR3 in amino acids: CASSNGASLFTDTQYF. For the CDR3, the DNA is TGTGCCAGCAGCAATGGGGCTAGTCTCTTCACAGATACGCAGTATTTT. The chain is built from TRBV7-6 and TRBJ2-3; D may be TRBD1 (5 bases). Trimming left V 5 bases short and J 2 bases short, with 17 bases between. The CDR3 sequence is 16 residues long. Per germline, CDR1 SGHVS and CDR2 FNYEAQ.